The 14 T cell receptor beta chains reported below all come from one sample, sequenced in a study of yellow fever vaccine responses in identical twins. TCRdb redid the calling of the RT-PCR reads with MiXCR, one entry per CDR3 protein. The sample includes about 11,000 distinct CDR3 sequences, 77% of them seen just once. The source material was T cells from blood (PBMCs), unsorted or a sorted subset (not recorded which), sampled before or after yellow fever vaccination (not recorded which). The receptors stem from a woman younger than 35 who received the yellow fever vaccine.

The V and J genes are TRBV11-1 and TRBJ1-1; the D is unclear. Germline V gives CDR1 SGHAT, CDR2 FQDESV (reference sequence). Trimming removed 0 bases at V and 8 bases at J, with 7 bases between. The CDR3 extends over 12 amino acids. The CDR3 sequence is CASSLALQEAFF. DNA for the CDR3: TGTGCCAGCAGCTTAGCGCTTCAAGAAGCTTTCTTT.

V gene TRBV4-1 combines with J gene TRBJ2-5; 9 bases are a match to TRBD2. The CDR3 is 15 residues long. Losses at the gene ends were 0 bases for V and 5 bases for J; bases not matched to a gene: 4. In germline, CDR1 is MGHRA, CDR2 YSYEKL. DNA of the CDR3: TGCGCCAGCAGCCAAGAATTAGCGGGGGTTGAGACCCAGTACTTC. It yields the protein CASSQELAGVETQYF.

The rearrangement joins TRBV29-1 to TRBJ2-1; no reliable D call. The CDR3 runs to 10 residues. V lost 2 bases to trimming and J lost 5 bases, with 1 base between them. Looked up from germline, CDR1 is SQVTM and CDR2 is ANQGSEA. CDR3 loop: CSVEHNEQFF. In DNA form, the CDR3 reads TGCAGCGTTGAACACAATGAGCAGTTCTTC.

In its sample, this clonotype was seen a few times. CDR3 region: CASSLMGQDYEQYF. The CDR3 DNA is TGTGCCAGCAGTTTAATGGGACAAGACTACGAGCAGTACTTC. The rearrangement joins TRBV12-3 or TRBV12-4 to TRBJ2-7; TRBD1 is a possible D gene (6 bases). The CDR3 is 14 residues long. Between the trimmed V and J ends, which lost 2 bases and 3 bases, there was a span of 11 bases.

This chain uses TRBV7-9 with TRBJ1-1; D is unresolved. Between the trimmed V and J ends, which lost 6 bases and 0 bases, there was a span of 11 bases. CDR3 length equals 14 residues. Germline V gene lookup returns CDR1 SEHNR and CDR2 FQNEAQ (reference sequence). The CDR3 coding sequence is TGTGCCAGCAGGCGCGACGGTATGAACACTGAAGCTTTCTTT. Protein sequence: CASRRDGMNTEAFF.

CDR3 residues: CASGRWGGDDEQFF. CDR3 nucleotide sequence: TGTGCCAGTGGAAGGTGGGGTGGGGATGATGAGCAGTTCTTC. The chain links TRBV2 to TRBJ2-1; D is unresolved. The CDR3 covers 14 residues. The germline gives CDR1 SNHLY, CDR2 FYNNEI. V gave up 9 bases and J gave up 8 bases, with 20 bases separating them.

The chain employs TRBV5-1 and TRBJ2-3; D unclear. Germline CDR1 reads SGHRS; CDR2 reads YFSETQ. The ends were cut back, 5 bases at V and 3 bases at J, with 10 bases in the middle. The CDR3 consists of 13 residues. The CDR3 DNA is TGCGCCAGCAGTGTAAGTGGGACAGATACGCAGTATTTT. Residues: CASSVSGTDTQYF.

CDR3 DNA sequence: TGTGCCAGCAGTGGACCTCTAGCGGGAGTCGACAATGAGCAGTTCTTC. Translating gives CASSGPLAGVDNEQFF. V is TRBV2 and J is TRBJ2-1; 10 nucleotides align to TRBD2. The length of the CDR3 is 16 residues. CDR1 SNHLY and CDR2 FYNNEI come from the germline V gene. V gave up 4 bases and J gave up 5 bases; unmatched junction bases: 8.

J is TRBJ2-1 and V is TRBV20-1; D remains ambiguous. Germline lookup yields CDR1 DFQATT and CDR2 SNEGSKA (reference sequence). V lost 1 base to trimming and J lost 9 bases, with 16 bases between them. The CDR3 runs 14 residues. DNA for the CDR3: TGCAGTGCTAGAGCCAGACACCGTCCAACTGAGCAGTTCTTC. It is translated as CSARARHRPTEQFF.

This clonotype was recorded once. The CDR3 region is CASSPQGSHQPQHF. The CDR3 coding sequence is TGCGCCAGCAGTCCGCAGGGGAGCCATCAGCCCCAGCATTTT. The chain couples TRBV10-2 to TRBJ1-5; D possibly corresponds to TRBD1 (6 bases). V lost 5 bases, J lost 5 bases, and 13 bases lay in between. Germline V CDR1 and CDR2: WSHSY, SAAADI. The CDR3 is 14 residues long.

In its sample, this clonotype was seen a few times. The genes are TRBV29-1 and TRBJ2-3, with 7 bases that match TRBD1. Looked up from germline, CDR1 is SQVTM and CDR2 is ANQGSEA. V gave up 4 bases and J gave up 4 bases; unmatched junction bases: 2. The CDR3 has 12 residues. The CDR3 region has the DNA TGCAGCGTTGGACAGGGAGCAGATACGCAGTATTTT. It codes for CSVGQGADTQYF.

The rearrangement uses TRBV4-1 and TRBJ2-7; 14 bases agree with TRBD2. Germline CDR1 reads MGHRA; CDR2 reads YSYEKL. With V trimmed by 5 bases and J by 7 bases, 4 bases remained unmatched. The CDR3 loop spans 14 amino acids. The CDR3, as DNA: TGCGCCAGCAGCGGGGGACTAGCGGGAGATGAGCAGTACTTC. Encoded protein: CASSGGLAGDEQYF.

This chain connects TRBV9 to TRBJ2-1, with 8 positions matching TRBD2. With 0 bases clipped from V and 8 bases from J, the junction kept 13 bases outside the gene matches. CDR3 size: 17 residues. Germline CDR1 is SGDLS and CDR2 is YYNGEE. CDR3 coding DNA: TGTGCCAGCAGCGTAGAGGGGATGGGGCTAGCGGGCGATGAGCAGTTCTTC. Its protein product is CASSVEGMGLAGDEQFF.

For the CDR3, the DNA is TGTGCCAGCAGCTTAGGGACCGACTATGGCTACACCTTC. Translating gives CASSLGTDYGYTF. The V call is TRBV7-9, the J call TRBJ1-2; no reliable D call. Trimming left V 1 base short and J 3 bases short, with 6 bases between. Germline CDR1 reads SEHNR; CDR2 reads FQNEAQ (reference sequence). This CDR3 has 13 amino acids. The full variable domain, in which reference TRBV7-9 and TRBJ1-2 provide the parts outside the CDR3, is DTGVSQNPRHKITKRGQNVTFRCDPISEHNRLYWYRQTLGQGPEFLTYFQNEAQLEKSRLLSDRFSAERPKGSFSTLEIQRTEQGDSAMYLCASSLGTDYGYTFGSGTRLTVV.